Given below is one T cell receptor beta chain in context. This clonotype appeared a few times. The clone's antigen remains unknown. One base away there is no much larger clone; base qualities are not given. Library creation used RACE. The instrument given in TCRdb is NextSeq 500. Library preparation attached unique molecular identifiers to individual cDNA molecules for quantitative, reproducible TCR counting. From each blood RNA sample, both TCR alpha and TCR beta chains were sequenced. In the authors' own workflow: Samples had a median of roughly 100,000 TCRs, with a range from roughly 23,224 to 700,000. The Decombinator software suite was used to annotate the V, J and CDR3 of the TCR reads. Every sample was subsampled to the same number of TCRs (28,000) for the PS versus PT1 abundance plots. Expanded TCRs were defined as absent before sensitization and observed at least eight times at the 2-week time point. TCRdb redid the processing of the public reads, applying fastp at Q25 and MiXCR, and retained in-frame beta chains. Rows with a matching CDR3 protein are joined into one entry that keeps the most common DNA and genes. What appears here as the V and J calls and clone size reflects TCRdb's work, not the paper's. This sample comprises 350,000 to 400,000 distinct CDR3 sequences, about 6% of them detected only once. The top ten constitute around 6% of the sample.

These data originate in a study of human T cells and chemical hapten exposure (dated by TCRdb to about 2021). For the wider study: For sensitization, 2% DPC in acetone was applied to a roughly 2 cm by roughly 2 cm area of upper inner arm skin. Throughout the study period of around 25 weeks, patients also received therapeutic DPC doses to the scalp every week. Patch testing was done on the upper back using Finn chambers containing 0.01% DPC, and results were scored after 6 days according to International Contact Dermatitis Research Group standards. Most of the patients in the cohort were female, and the cohort covered alopecia areata with under or over 50% scalp involvement, alopecia totalis and alopecia universalis. Libraries were pooled for sequencing, and variation in per-sample TCR yields was attributed mainly to small differences in library volumes within the pool. The study tracked peripheral blood TCR repertoire changes in vivo during primary and secondary sensitization to the hapten diphenylcyclopropenone (DPC) in alopecia patients. Blood samples were taken from patients before sensitization (week 0) and then at 2, 6 and about 24 weeks after DPC sensitization. Blood for TCR sequencing was provided by twenty-nine alopecia patients at one to four time points (pre-sensitization, 2, 6 and 24 weeks).

The sample's time point label, decoded: patch test 2, 6 weeks after DPC sensitization. The sample's treatment or condition label, decoded: therapeutic diphenylcyclopropenone sensitization with weekly scalp DPC. Blood at each patch-test visit was drawn before the patch test was applied. To be eligible, patients had to be aged 18 to 70, diagnosed with alopecia and judged suitable for DPC therapy, while pregnant patients were excluded. Total RNA was extracted from unfractionated whole blood that had been collected in Tempus Blood RNA tubes. V was cut back by 3 bases and J by 8 bases, leaving a gap of 5 bases between them. Sequences MNHEY (CDR1) and SMNVEV (CDR2) are obtained from the germline V gene (reference sequence). From the cysteine through the phenylalanine, the CDR3 covers 11 amino acids. Just CDR3 DNA is preserved here, 33 bases in frame from base 1. Overall results and qualifications from the work: Patch test score was positively correlated with the number of PT1 expanded TCRs, with significance at thresholds 8, 16 and 32 but not at 4. After repeated subsampling, the strength of the expansion versus patch-test correlation and the threshold at which it became significant changed. DPC sensitization did not change the number of TCRs with a frequency above 1 in 1000, and there was no evidence of changes in global repertoire structure. Alopecia, a presumed autoimmune disease, was present in all patients, so the immune response of the patients might differ from that of healthy individuals. Significantly more large CDR3 similarity clusters were formed by expanded TCRs than by pre-sensitization or healthy control sets, consistent with antigen-driven responses.

The material was whole blood, obtained in connection with sensitization to the hapten diphenylcyclopropenone (DPC). The clonotype was recovered from a woman aged 18-29 years with alopecia areata. Some clones in this sample may be carry-over from other donors' samples. The sequence links TRBV27 to TRBJ2-1, with the D gene too uncertain to name. CDR3 region: CASSFLDEQFF. The DNA sequence is as follows: TGTGCCAGCAGTTTTCTGGATGAGCAGTTCTTC.